Included here is one T cell receptor beta chain sequence, with context. V lost 4 bases and J lost 11, with 15 bases in between. CDR1 is SGHRS and CDR2 is YFSETQ in the germline V gene. The CDR3 has 12 amino acids. Some clones are missing from TCRdb's copy, which holds only in-frame ones; the method was immunoSEQ multiplex PCR. The repertoire holds 72,000 or so clones, with about nine tenths as singletons. This sample is drawn from a study of technical replicates of blood from several donors. This sequence originates from a human donor in good health. This chain connects TRBV5-1 to TRBJ1-1, with D possibly matching TRBD1 (6 bases). The sample comprised T cells isolated from PBMCs. The chain's CDR3 is CASSEKQGQAFF. CDR3 DNA: TGCGCCAGCAGCGAAAAACAGGGTCAGGCTTTCTTT.